This T cell receptor (beta chain) was identified in a study of blood T cell repertoires in COVID-19. Study in general: Sites across the United States, Italy and Spain contributed samples from acute and convalescent COVID-19. Sources were T cells, B-cell-depleted T cells, or PBMCs; the material itself was cDNA or gDNA.

The authors' processing: Reference gene primer amplification gave nucleated cell count estimates. TCRdb keeps only in-frame clones here, not all; method: immunoSEQ multiplex PCR. V and J calls and clone size are as listed in that table; D and trimming were resolved from the DNA. Of tens of thousands of clones in the sample, 75% to 90% were seen once. CDR3 length: 13 amino acids. With 1 base removed from V and 6 bases from J, the gap between germline ends came to 7 bases. Germline V gene data show CDR1 as KGHSH and CDR2 as LQKENI. This sequence originates from an elderly woman with acute or convalescent COVID-19. What was sequenced was peripheral blood. This chain connects TRBV18 to TRBJ2-1, with D perhaps matching TRBD2 (5 bases). The CDR3 DNA follows: TGTGCCAGCTCACCACGAGGGATCAATGAGCAGTTCTTC. Its protein product is CASSPRGINEQFF.